This is a list of T cell receptor beta chains from one sample in a study of T cells in Graves' hyperthyroidism and ophthalmopathy. Via MiXCR, TCRdb re-called the multiplex PCR reads, giving one row per CDR3 protein. The profile covers about 590,000 distinct CDR3 sequences, with 15% to 19% appearing a single time and roughly 7.3% taken by the ten largest. The sample taken for sequencing was blood. The receptors stem from a woman aged 25 to 45 with Graves' hyperthyroidism. CDR3s include the opening cysteine and the closing phenylalanine or tryptophan. D genes are given only for firm matches. Only some rows state a clone size, as once, few, many or a class for expanded clones.

J: TRBJ1-4; D: -; size: many; V: TRBV10-3; DNA: TGTGCCATCAGCAGAGGGGAGGGTAATGAAAAACTGTTTTTT; CDR3: CAISRGEGNEKLFF
J: TRBJ1-2; D: TRBD1; size: few; V: TRBV3-1; DNA: TGTGCCAGCAGCCCCCAGGGGGCGCGGGGCTACACCTTC; CDR3: CASSPQGARGYTF
J: TRBJ1-1; D: -; size: many; V: TRBV14; DNA: TGTGCCAGCAGCCAAGAGCCGGGATGGGAGAACACTGAAGCTTTCTTT; CDR3: CASSQEPGWENTEAFF
J: TRBJ2-3; D: TRBD2; size: -; V: TRBV9; DNA: TGTGCCAGCAGCGTCCGGACTAGCGGAGGCACAGATACGCAGTATTTT; CDR3: CASSVRTSGGTDTQYF
J: TRBJ1-6; D: -; size: -; V: TRBV4-1; DNA: TGCGCCAGCAGCCAAGGGGGCTTCTATAATTCACCCCTCCACTTT; CDR3: CASSQGGFYNSPLHF
J: TRBJ2-7; D: TRBD1; size: many; V: TRBV18; DNA: TGTGCCAGCTCACCTGGGACAGACCCTTCCTACGAGCAGTACTTC; CDR3: CASSPGTDPSYEQYF
J: TRBJ2-5; D: -; size: many; V: TRBV7-2; DNA: TGTGCCAGCAGCTTAACTCCCCTGGACAACCAAGAGACCCAGTACTTC; CDR3: CASSLTPLDNQETQYF
J: TRBJ1-5; D: TRBD1; size: -; V: TRBV10-2; DNA: TGCGCCAGCAGTGAGATCGGGACAGGGTACAATCAGCCCCAGCATTTT; CDR3: CASSEIGTGYNQPQHF
J: TRBJ2-5; D: TRBD2; size: many; V: TRBV6-2/TRBV6-3; DNA: TGTGCCAGCAGGGAACTAGCGGGAGGGGGAGAGACCCAGTACTTC; CDR3: CASRELAGGGETQYF
J: TRBJ2-7; D: TRBD1; size: -; V: TRBV6-1; DNA: TGTGCCAGCAGACCCCACCGGGACAGGTTGGGGGGCTCCTACGAGCAGTACTTC; CDR3: CASRPHRDRLGGSYEQYF
J: TRBJ2-1; D: -; size: few; V: TRBV4-1; DNA: TGCGCCAGCAGCCAAGAGAACGAGAATGAGCAGTTCTTC; CDR3: CASSQENENEQFF
J: TRBJ2-7; D: -; size: many; V: TRBV6-6; DNA: TGTGCCAGCAGTTACGATGGGCAGCGGTTCTACGAGCAGTACTTC; CDR3: CASSYDGQRFYEQYF
J: TRBJ1-2; D: -; size: few; V: TRBV3-1; DNA: TGTGCCAGCAGCCAAGAACCGTCGGGGGCGCGGGGCTACACCTTC; CDR3: CASSQEPSGARGYTF
J: TRBJ1-5; D: TRBD1; size: -; V: TRBV12-3/TRBV12-4; DNA: TGTGCCAGCAGTTTAGCGGGACAGGGGGCGCAGCGGACAAATCAGCCCCAGCATTTT; CDR3: CASSLAGQGAQRTNQPQHF
J: TRBJ2-7; D: -; size: many; V: TRBV6-1; DNA: TGTGCCAGCAGTGACAGGAGGAACACCTACGAGCAGTACTTC; CDR3: CASSDRRNTYEQYF